The 17 T cell receptor beta chains listed next were all sequenced from one sample in a study of cytomegalovirus exposure and HLA in healthy donors (dated by TCRdb to between 2016 and 2019). Libraries were prepared through the immunoSEQ multiplex PCR assay. For the multiplex PCR, a mixture combining 60 forward primers for TCR Vbeta segments and 13 reverse primers for TCR Jbeta segments was used. TCRdb stores this immuneACCESS table with in-frame sequences only. Part of the clones is absent; in the studies checked, under half of the shortfall reflects unresolved V genes, and no reason is known for the rest. The sample table lists approximately 120,000 clones, about 80% of them with a count of one. The ten largest clones add up to about 8.3% of the sample. The sequencing input was PBMCs. The receptors here all came from a woman in her forties or fifties in good health and CMV-seropositive.

The chain links TRBV15 to TRBJ1-1, with a weak D call TRBD1 (5 bases). Germline V gives CDR1 LNHNV, CDR2 YYDKDF (reference sequence). This CDR3 has 15 amino acids. V was shortened by 2 bases and J by 5 bases, with 15 bases between the two germline ends. The CDR3: CATSRLGGSGTEAFF. In DNA form, the CDR3 reads TGTGCCACCAGCAGACTGGGGGGTTCGGGGACTGAAGCTTTCTTT. The whole variable domain, remainder taken from reference TRBV15 and TRBJ1-1, is DAMVIQNPRYQVTQFGKPVTLSCSQTLNHNVMYWYQQKSSQAPKLLFHYYDKDFNNEADTPDNFQSRRPNTSFCFLDIRSPGLGDTAMYLCATSRLGGSGTEAFFGQGTRLTVV.

This clone was counted only a few times. This sequence joins TRBV5-6 and TRBJ1-6, with 10 nucleotides matching TRBD1. Germline V gene sequence: CDR1 SGHDT, CDR2 YYEEEE. The CDR3 spans 13 residues. Unmatched junction bases numbered 1, after V lost 2 bases and J lost 11 bases. The CDR3 coding sequence is TGTGCCAGCAGCTTCGGGACAGGGGCACCCCTCCACTTT. It is translated as CASSFGTGAPLHF.

V and J are TRBV7-3 and TRBJ1-6; D gene uncertain. CDR1 is SGHTA, CDR2 FQGTGA, per germline. The CDR3 extends over 14 amino acids. With 2 bases removed from V and 6 bases from J, the gap between germline ends came to 8 bases. CDR3 loop: CASSLGQINSPLHF. The CDR3 DNA follows: TGTGCCAGCAGCTTAGGGCAGATTAATTCACCCCTCCACTTT.

V usage is TRBV7-2 and J usage is TRBJ2-5, with D maybe TRBD1 (7 bases). CDR1 is SGHTA and CDR2 is FQGNSA in the germline V gene. The V and J ends lost 1 base and 1 base respectively, with 10 bases between them. The CDR3 has 15 residues. CDR3 in amino acids: CASSLGQGLQETQYF. Here the CDR3 DNA reads TGTGCCAGCAGCTTAGGACAGGGACTCCAAGAGACCCAGTACTTC.

This clone was seen a handful of times. V is TRBV5-1 and J is TRBJ2-3, with D unclear. Trimming shortened V by 3 bases and J by 1 base, and 9 bases separated the two germline ends. This CDR3 spans 14 amino acids. Germline assignment: CDR1 SGHRS and CDR2 YFSETQ. In DNA, the CDR3 is TGCGCCAGCAGCTCCACGGCGGGCACAGATACGCAGTATTTT. Its protein is CASSSTAGTDTQYF. Drawing the rest from reference TRBV5-1 and TRBJ2-3, the complete variable domain is KAGVTQTPRYLIKTRGQQVTLSCSPISGHRSVSWYQQTPGQGLQFLFEYFSETQRNKGNFPGRFSGRQFSNSRSEMNVSTLELGDSALYLCASSSTAGTDTQYFGPGTRLTVL.

V usage is TRBV10-3 and J usage is TRBJ1-2, with D unresolved. Germline V gives CDR1 ENHRY, CDR2 SYGVKD. The CDR3 sequence is 16 residues long. Trimming left V 0 bases short and J 3 bases short, with 14 bases between. The CDR3 protein is CAISESALGGDYGYTF. The CDR3 DNA follows: TGTGCCATCAGTGAGTCTGCACTCGGCGGAGACTATGGCTACACCTTC.

The chain carries TRBV5-1 and TRBJ2-3; maybe TRBD2 (6 bases). Trimming shortened V by 4 bases and J by 3 bases, and 12 bases separated the two germline ends. Germline lookup yields CDR1 SGHRS and CDR2 YFSETQ. This CDR3 has 14 amino acids. CDR3 nucleotide sequence: TGCGCCAGCAGCGCGGGGTCGTTGACAGATACGCAGTATTTT. This translates into CASSAGSLTDTQYF.

The chain couples TRBV6-1 to TRBJ2-7; 9 nucleotides agree with TRBD1. CDR1 and CDR2 from the germline V gene are MNHNS and SASEGT. V trimming: 10 bases; J trimming: 7 bases; junction bases outside the gene matches: 11. This CDR3 has 13 amino acids. The CDR3 DNA sequence: TGTGCCATAAGACAGGGGGTGAAGGGAGAGCAGTACTTC. Translated, it gives CAIRQGVKGEQYF.

This clone appeared a single time. The chain is built from TRBV7-2 and TRBJ2-7; D is unclear. V lost 1 base to trimming and J lost 0 bases, with 7 bases between them. Per germline, CDR1 SGHTA and CDR2 FQGNSA. There are 14 residues in the CDR3. The DNA for the CDR3 is TGTGCCAGCAGCTTAGGTCCCAACTCCTACGAGCAGTACTTC. The encoded protein is CASSLGPNSYEQYF. The full variable domain, completed using reference TRBV7-2 and TRBJ2-7, is GAGVSQSPSNKVTEKGKDVELRCDPISGHTALYWYRQSLGQGLEFLIYFQGNSAPDKSGLPSDRFSAERTGGSVSTLTIQRTQQEDSAVYLCASSLGPNSYEQYFGPGTRLTVT.

The chain has TRBV5-1 and TRBJ2-5; tentative D call: TRBD1 (5 bases). In germline, CDR1 is SGHRS, CDR2 YFSETQ. The V gene lost 4 bases and the J gene lost 7 bases, with 11 bases spanning the gap. The CDR3 has 12 amino acids. CDR3 region: CASSADKGTQYF. The CDR3 DNA reads as TGCGCCAGCAGCGCGGACAAAGGGACCCAGTACTTC.

The CDR3 here is CASSPGTTYEQYF. The CDR3 region has the DNA TGTGCCAGCTCACCAGGGACAACCTACGAGCAGTACTTC. The rearrangement joins TRBV18 to TRBJ2-7, with D maybe TRBD1 (6 bases). Trimming shortened V by 2 bases and J by 2 bases, and 7 bases separated the two germline ends. CDR1 KGHSH and CDR2 LQKENI come from the germline V gene. The length of the CDR3 is 13 residues.

This clone was detected only a few times. The chain combines TRBV18 with TRBJ2-1; no clear D. The germline V gene encodes CDR1 KGHSH and CDR2 LQKENI. The germline V and J ends were trimmed by 3 bases and 7 bases, with 10 bases remaining between them. The CDR3 extends over 13 amino acids. The CDR3 DNA reads TGTGCCAGCTCACCGACTCCAAATAATGAGCAGTTCTTC. As protein: CASSPTPNNEQFF. The full variable domain, rest sourced from reference TRBV18 and TRBJ2-1, is NAGVMQNPRHLVRRRGQEARLRCSPMKGHSHVYWYRQLPEEGLKFMVYLQKENIIDESGMPKERFSAEFPKEGPSILRIQQVVRGDSAAYFCASSPTPNNEQFFGPGTRLTVL.

This chain links TRBV30 with TRBJ1-1, with no clear D. The length of the CDR3 is 17 residues. Germline loops: CDR1 GTSNPN, CDR2 SVGIG (reference sequence). Trimming stripped 4 bases from V and 0 bases from J, with 21 bases between. The CDR3: CAWTPGNTFIMNTEAFF. The CDR3 nucleotides are TGTGCCTGGACCCCAGGAAACACCTTTATTATGAACACTGAAGCTTTCTTT.

The genes are TRBV19 and TRBJ2-2; D perhaps matches TRBD1 (5 bases). CDR3 size: 16 residues. V dropped 4 bases and J dropped 1 base, with 13 bases sitting between them. Germline loops: CDR1 LNHDA, CDR2 SQIVND (reference sequence). CDR3 sequence reads: CASSKRQPLNTGELFF. The CDR3 DNA reads TGTGCCAGTAGTAAACGACAGCCCCTGAACACCGGGGAGCTGTTTTTT.

The table lists this clone with a few counts. This rearrangement joins TRBV5-1 to TRBJ2-7; D is uncertain. Germline V gives CDR1 SGHRS, CDR2 YFSETQ. Trimming cost V 1 base and J 2 bases, with 7 bases left between them. CDR3 length: 13 amino acids. CDR3 protein: CASSLTEPYEQYF. The CDR3 region has the DNA TGCGCCAGCAGCTTGACAGAGCCCTACGAGCAGTACTTC.

CDR3 loop: CASSYSGQGINEKLFF. The CDR3, as DNA: TGTGCCAGCAGTTACTCTGGGCAGGGGATAAATGAAAAACTGTTTTTT. The chain links TRBV6-5 to TRBJ1-4; TRBD1 is a possible D gene (6 bases). The CDR3 has 16 amino acids. Trimming took off 0 bases at V and 5 bases at J, with 13 bases between the two ends. CDR1 and CDR2 from the germline V gene are MNHEY and SVGAGI.

The chain links TRBV5-6 to TRBJ2-7, with 10 positions matching TRBD1. CDR1 SGHDT and CDR2 YYEEEE come from the germline V gene. V was clipped by 4 bases and J by 3 bases; unmatched bases: 1. CDR3 length: 13 residues. CDR3 bases: TGTGCCAGCAGCCGGGACAGGGGCTACGAGCAGTACTTC. This encodes CASSRDRGYEQYF.